A selection of T cell receptor beta chains follows, all from one sample in a study of spatial heterogeneity in lung cancer. Using its own MiXCR run on the 5' RACE reads, TCRdb lists one record per CDR3 protein. The sample includes about 11,000 distinct CDR3 sequences, 5.5% to 7.5% of them seen just once. Sequenced material: PBMCs, taken at surgery. Source of these receptors: a male donor with early-stage non-small cell lung cancer. Each CDR3 is given without its conserved first and last residue.

J | V | CDR3
TRBJ2-7 | TRBV20-1 | SARTATSYEQY
TRBJ2-7 | TRBV20-1 | SARVDRGREREGEQY
TRBJ2-7 | TRBV5-1 | ASSLGGSGSYEQY
TRBJ2-5 | TRBV12-3/TRBV12-4 | ASTERGGLQFEVTQY
TRBJ1-2 | TRBV20-1 | SAQGDGRGANYGYT
TRBJ2-3 | TRBV7-9 | ASSLGRGVVTQY
TRBJ1-1 | TRBV6-1 | ASSITDFTEAF
TRBJ1-1 | TRBV29-1 | SVETPMNTEAF
TRBJ2-1 | TRBV7-2 | ASSRAQGFPEQF
TRBJ2-3 | TRBV6-4 | ASSAGDGSTDTQY
TRBJ2-1 | TRBV15 | ATSRVRGPGDEQF
TRBJ2-2 | TRBV20-1 | SARNRVRTGELF
TRBJ2-7 | TRBV7-2 | ASSFLMSGRALYYEQY
TRBJ1-1 | TRBV6-6 | ASSYSDTEAF
TRBJ1-1 | TRBV12-3/TRBV12-4 | ASSLQQNTEAF
TRBJ2-1 | TRBV18 | ASSPRREQATYNEQF
TRBJ1-5 | TRBV20-1 | SASRTDQPQH
TRBJ2-7 | TRBV28 | ASKGVYEQY
TRBJ2-3 | TRBV9 | ASSVSSGGGTDTQY
TRBJ2-1 | TRBV3-1 | ASSQGNLNNEQF
TRBJ2-3 | TRBV2 | ATPGPYTDTQY
TRBJ1-1 | TRBV5-1 | ASSLASGGTEAF
TRBJ2-7 | TRBV7-8 | ASSRDGYEQY
TRBJ1-1 | TRBV6-2/TRBV6-3 | ASSYSGAADTEAF
TRBJ2-3 | TRBV6-2/TRBV6-3 | ASSLVGVGTDTQY
TRBJ1-3 | TRBV28 | ASSLNPRGARNTIY
TRBJ2-3 | TRBV12-3/TRBV12-4 | ASSFRGGLAVDTQY
TRBJ2-7 | TRBV7-2 | ASSLAQGQVPYEQY
TRBJ1-6 | TRBV5-4 | ASSLAPGDNSPLH
TRBJ1-6 | TRBV25-1 | ASSRTGVYNSPLH
TRBJ2-7 | TRBV12-3/TRBV12-4 | ASRRGSYEQY
TRBJ2-1 | TRBV3-1 | ASGDGGEQF
TRBJ2-3 | TRBV7-9 | ASSLYQGAGDTQY
TRBJ2-2 | TRBV6-4 | ASSDSAGGTGELF
TRBJ2-7 | TRBV6-1 | ASTKPGTGGYEQY
TRBJ1-5 | TRBV11-2 | ASSAYFGGNQPQH
TRBJ1-5 | TRBV6-2/TRBV6-3 | ASSSISGSEQPQH
TRBJ2-1 | TRBV5-6 | ASSSLRNEQF
TRBJ1-5 | TRBV29-1 | SVGGDSHNQPQH
TRBJ1-1 | TRBV7-2 | ASSSGRNTEAF
TRBJ2-1 | TRBV7-9 | ASSFPMRLAGKRNEQF
TRBJ2-1 | TRBV6-6 | ASGPSGMGNEQF
TRBJ2-5 | TRBV19 | ASRDSGQETQY
TRBJ1-4 | TRBV4-1 | ASSRPSGGMEKLF
TRBJ1-1 | TRBV6-5 | ASSPTVNTEAF
TRBJ2-5 | TRBV20-1 | SARDPLYETQY
TRBJ2-7 | TRBV12-3/TRBV12-4 | ASSPLGDRGSYEQY
TRBJ2-1 | TRBV3-1 | ASSPWTSPLGNEQF
TRBJ2-3 | TRBV29-1 | SVAGQGTDTQY
TRBJ1-4 | TRBV27 | ASSFYTGGALNEKLF
TRBJ2-3 | TRBV6-6 | ASSAGGGADTDTQY
TRBJ1-5 | TRBV7-2 | ASSPRQGIEPQH
TRBJ2-3 | TRBV6-5 | ASSYGTGVGAQY
TRBJ1-6 | TRBV6-5 | ASSYKEYNSPLH
TRBJ2-2 | TRBV7-2 | ASSFRFPGELF
TRBJ2-5 | TRBV20-1 | SAGPGQGQETQY
TRBJ1-6 | TRBV5-1 | ASSLSAQGISPLH
TRBJ1-5 | TRBV12-3/TRBV12-4 | ASSLGTGGNQPQH